This T cell receptor (beta chain) was profiled in a study of cytomegalovirus exposure and HLA in healthy donors. General study results and limits: Data from an earlier analysis indicated that most TCR beta V segments were productive either about 90% or about 30% of the time. Analyzed later, most CMV-associated TCR beta chains appeared HLA-restricted. Investigators reported 150 to 200 TCR beta chains as tied to cytomegalovirus.

V lost 1 base, J lost 0 bases, and 7 bases lay in between. In germline, CDR1 is SGHRS, CDR2 YFSETQ. CDR3 length equals 14 residues. PCR amplification relied on 60 Vbeta primers (plus 13 Jbeta primers). Profiling relied on immunoSEQ multiplex PCR, and the TCRdb table lists in-frame clones only, not all of them. The sample lists more than 250,000 clones, roughly 89% occurring once. With regard to this clone: Antigen: not known.

The source of this sequence is a woman between 18 and 30 years old in good health and CMV-seronegative. The V gene is TRBV5-1, the J gene TRBJ1-1; D is unclear. Sequenced material: PBMCs. The CDR3 DNA follows: TGCGCCAGCAGCTTGCAGGTCATGAACACTGAAGCTTTCTTT. Amino acids: CASSLQVMNTEAFF. Full variable domain (missing parts from reference TRBV5-1 and TRBJ1-1): KAGVTQTPRYLIKTRGQQVTLSCSPISGHRSVSWYQQTPGQGLQFLFEYFSETQRNKGNFPGRFSGRQFSNSRSEMNVSTLELGDSALYLCASSLQVMNTEAFFGQGTRLTVV.